This entry is about one T cell receptor (beta chain). TCRdb's table, derived via immunoSEQ multiplex PCR, lists solely in-frame clones and lacks some. The sample shows some 700,000 clones, 85% to 90% of them seen only once. This CDR3 has 15 residues. Trimming removed 5 bases from V and 4 bases from J; junction bases left unmatched: 8. CDR1 and CDR2 from the germline V gene are SGHTA and FQGNSA. This sample was taken from a study of shared T cell receptors in the human thymus. The data were also submitted as part of a second study, on human thymus T cells. That study reports: Obtained as resections during corrective heart surgery, the thymus tissue was then studied. Thymic and blood repertoires seemed to show skewed V and J gene use. Reports from related research described highly overlapping thymic repertoires among unrelated individuals.

The chain joins TRBV7-2 to TRBJ2-1; 7 positions agree with TRBD2. The sample was thymocytes. This receptor was identified in a boy younger than two with a congenital heart defect. This chain's CDR3 is CASSVDRAGYNEQFF. CDR3 nucleotides: TGTGCCAGCAGCGTAGACAGAGCGGGGTACAATGAGCAGTTCTTC.